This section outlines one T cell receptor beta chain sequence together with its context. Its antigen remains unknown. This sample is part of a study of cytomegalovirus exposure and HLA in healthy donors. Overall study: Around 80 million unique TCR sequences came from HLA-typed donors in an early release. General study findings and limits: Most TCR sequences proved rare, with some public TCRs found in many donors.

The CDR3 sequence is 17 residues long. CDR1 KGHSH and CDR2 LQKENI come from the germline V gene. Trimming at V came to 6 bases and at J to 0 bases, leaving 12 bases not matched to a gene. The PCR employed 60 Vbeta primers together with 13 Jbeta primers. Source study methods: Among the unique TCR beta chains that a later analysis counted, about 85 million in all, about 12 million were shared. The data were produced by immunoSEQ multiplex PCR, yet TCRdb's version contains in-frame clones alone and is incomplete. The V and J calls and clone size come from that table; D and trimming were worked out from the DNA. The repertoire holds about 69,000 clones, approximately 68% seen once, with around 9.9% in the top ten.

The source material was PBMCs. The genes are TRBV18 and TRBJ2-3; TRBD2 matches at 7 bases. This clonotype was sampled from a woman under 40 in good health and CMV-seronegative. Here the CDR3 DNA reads TGTGCCAGCTCCCCTACCAAAGCGGGGATCAGCACAGATACGCAGTATTTT. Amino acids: CASSPTKAGISTDTQYF.